This TCR beta chain was recorded in a study of T cells in Graves' hyperthyroidism and ophthalmopathy. The CDR3 runs 13 residues. Germline V CDR1 and CDR2: MDHEN, SYDVKM. Trimming pared 7 bases from V and 10 bases from J, leaving 17 bases between. Amplification of TCR beta CDR3 regions was performed using RNA transcripts as template. HTBI primers were used for first-round RT-PCR of the TCR CDR3. Using its own MiXCR run on the multiplex PCR reads, TCRdb lists one record per CDR3 protein. The table has about 360,000 distinct CDR3 sequences, roughly 19% seen once. This clonotype was seen at least ten times. Exclusion of a patient resulted from uncontrolled infection, other autoimmune disease, pregnancy or lactation.

This chain connects TRBV28 to TRBJ1-5; no clear D gene. This sequence was found in a woman in her late teens or twenties with Graves' hyperthyroidism. The sample taken for sequencing was blood. The CDR3 loop is CASIGSLDRPQHF. The CDR3 nucleotides are TGTGCCAGCATTGGGTCCTTAGACCGACCCCAGCATTTT.